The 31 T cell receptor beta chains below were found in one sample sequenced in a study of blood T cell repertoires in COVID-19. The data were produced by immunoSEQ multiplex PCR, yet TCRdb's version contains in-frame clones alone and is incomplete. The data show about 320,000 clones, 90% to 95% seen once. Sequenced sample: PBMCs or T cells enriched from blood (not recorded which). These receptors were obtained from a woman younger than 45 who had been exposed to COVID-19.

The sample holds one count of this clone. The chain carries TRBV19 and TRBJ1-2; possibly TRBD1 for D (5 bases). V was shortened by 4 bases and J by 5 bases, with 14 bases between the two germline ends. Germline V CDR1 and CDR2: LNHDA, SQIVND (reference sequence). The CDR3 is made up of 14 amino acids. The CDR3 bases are TGTGCCAGTAGTACTCGACAGATTGGGTATGGCTACACCTTC. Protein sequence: CASSTRQIGYGYTF.

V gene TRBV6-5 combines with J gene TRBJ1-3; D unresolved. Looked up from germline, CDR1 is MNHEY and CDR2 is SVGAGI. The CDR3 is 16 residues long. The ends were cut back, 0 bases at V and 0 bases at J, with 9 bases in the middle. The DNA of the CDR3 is TGTGCCAGCAGTTACTCGGTTGGGAGCTCTGGAAACACCATATATTTT. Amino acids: CASSYSVGSSGNTIYF.

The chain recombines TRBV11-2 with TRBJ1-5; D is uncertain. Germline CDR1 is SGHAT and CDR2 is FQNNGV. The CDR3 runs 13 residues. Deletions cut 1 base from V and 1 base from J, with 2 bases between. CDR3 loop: CASSLVSNQPQHF. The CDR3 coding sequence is TGTGCCAGCAGCTTAGTAAGCAATCAGCCCCAGCATTTT.

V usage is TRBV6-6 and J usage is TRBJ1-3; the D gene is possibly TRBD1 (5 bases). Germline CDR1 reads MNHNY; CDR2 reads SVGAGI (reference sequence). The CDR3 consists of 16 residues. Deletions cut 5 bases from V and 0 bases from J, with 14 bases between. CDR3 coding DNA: TGTGCCAGCAGTACGACGACAGAGAGCTCTGGAAACACCATATATTTT. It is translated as CASSTTTESSGNTIYF.

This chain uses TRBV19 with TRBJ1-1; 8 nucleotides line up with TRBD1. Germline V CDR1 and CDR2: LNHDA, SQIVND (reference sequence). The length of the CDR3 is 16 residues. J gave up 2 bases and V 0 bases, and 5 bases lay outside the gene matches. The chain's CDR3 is CASSIDPGGLNTEAFF. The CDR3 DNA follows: TGTGCCAGTAGTATAGATCCAGGGGGCTTAAACACTGAAGCTTTCTTT.

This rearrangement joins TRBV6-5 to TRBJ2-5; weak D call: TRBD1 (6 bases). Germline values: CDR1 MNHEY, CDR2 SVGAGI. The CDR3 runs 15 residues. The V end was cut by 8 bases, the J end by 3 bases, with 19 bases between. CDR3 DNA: TGTGCCAGCCTTGAATGGGGGCGCTTTAAAGAGACCCAGTACTTC. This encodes CASLEWGRFKETQYF.

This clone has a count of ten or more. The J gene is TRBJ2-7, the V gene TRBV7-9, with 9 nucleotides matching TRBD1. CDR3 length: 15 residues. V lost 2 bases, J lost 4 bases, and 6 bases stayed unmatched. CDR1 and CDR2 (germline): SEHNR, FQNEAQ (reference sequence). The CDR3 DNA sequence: TGTGCCAGCAGCTTACCCGGGACAGGGTCATACGAGCAGTACTTC. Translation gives CASSLPGTGSYEQYF. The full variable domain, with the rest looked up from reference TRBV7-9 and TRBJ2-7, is DTGVSQNPRHKITKRGQNVTFRCDPISEHNRLYWYRQTLGQGPEFLTYFQNEAQLEKSRLLSDRFSAERPKGSFSTLEIQRTEQGDSAMYLCASSLPGTGSYEQYFGPGTRLTVT.

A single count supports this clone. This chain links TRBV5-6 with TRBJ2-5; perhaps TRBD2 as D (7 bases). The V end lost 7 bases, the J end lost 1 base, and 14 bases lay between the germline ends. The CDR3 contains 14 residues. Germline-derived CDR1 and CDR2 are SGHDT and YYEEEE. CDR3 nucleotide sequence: TGTGCCAGCGCGCGGGGGCTCAGCCAAGAGACCCAGTACTTC. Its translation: CASARGLSQETQYF.

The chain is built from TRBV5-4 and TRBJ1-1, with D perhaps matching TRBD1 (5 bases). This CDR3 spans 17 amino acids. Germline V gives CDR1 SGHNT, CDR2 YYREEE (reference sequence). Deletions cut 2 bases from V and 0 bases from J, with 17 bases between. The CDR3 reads CASSFTFRRTMNTEAFF. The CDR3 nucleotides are TGTGCCAGCAGCTTTACTTTCCGACGGACAATGAACACTGAAGCTTTCTTT.

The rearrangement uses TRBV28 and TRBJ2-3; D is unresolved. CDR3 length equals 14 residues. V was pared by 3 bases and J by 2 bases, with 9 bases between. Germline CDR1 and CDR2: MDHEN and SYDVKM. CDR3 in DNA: TGTGCCAGCAGTTTTATCGGTACCACAGATACGCAGTATTTT. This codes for CASSFIGTTDTQYF.

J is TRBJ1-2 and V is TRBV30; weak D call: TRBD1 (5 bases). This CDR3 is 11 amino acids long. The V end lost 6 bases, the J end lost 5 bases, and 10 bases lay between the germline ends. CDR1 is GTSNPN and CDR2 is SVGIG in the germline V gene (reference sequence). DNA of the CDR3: TGTGCCTGCCAGGGAATTTATGGCTACACCTTC. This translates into CACQGIYGYTF.

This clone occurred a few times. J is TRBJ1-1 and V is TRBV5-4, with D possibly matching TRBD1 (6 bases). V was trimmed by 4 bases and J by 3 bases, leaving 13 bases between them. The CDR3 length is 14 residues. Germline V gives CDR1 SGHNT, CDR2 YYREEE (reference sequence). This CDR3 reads CASSPRAGDTEAFF. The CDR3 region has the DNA TGTGCCAGCAGCCCGAGGGCAGGGGACACTGAAGCTTTCTTT.

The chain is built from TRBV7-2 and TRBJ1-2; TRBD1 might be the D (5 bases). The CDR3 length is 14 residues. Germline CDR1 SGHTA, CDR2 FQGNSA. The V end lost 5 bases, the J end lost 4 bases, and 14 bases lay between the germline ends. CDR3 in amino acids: CASSPTGLGYGYTF. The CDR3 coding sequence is TGTGCCAGCAGCCCAACGGGACTAGGCTATGGCTACACCTTC.

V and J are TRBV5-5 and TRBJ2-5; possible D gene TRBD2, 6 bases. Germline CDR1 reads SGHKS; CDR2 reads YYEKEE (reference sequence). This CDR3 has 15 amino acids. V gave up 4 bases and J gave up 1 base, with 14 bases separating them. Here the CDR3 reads CASSTLAGSQETQYF. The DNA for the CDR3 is TGTGCCAGCAGCACCCTTGCGGGGAGCCAAGAGACCCAGTACTTC.

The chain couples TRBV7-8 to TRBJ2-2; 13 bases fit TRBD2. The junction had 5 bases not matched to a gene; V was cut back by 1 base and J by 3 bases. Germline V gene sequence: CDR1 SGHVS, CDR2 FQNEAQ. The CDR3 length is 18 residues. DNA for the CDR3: TGTGCCAGCAGCTTAGGGACTAGCGGGGGAGATTACACCGGGGAGCTGTTTTTT. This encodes CASSLGTSGGDYTGELFF.

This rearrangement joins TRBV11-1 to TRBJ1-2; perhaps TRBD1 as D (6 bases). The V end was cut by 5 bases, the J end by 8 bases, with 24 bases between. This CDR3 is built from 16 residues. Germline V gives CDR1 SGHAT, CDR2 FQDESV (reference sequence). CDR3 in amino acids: CASSRLIVRGRTGYTF. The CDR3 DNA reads TGTGCCAGCAGCCGCTTAATTGTCAGGGGCCGGACAGGCTACACCTTC.

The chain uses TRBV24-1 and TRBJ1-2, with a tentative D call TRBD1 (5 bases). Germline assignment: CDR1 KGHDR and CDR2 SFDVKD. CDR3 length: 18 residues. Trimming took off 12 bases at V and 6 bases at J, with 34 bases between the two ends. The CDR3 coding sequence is TGTGCCCCACAGTACTTCGATTCAGGGTTAATAGGGCGAGATGGCTACACCTTC. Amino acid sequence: CAPQYFDSGLIGRDGYTF.

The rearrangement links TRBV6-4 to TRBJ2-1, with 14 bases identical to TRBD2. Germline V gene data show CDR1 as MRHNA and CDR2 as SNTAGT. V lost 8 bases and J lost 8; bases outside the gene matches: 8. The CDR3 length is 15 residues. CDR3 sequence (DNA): TGTGCCAGCGCAAGACTAGCGGGGGGGCCTCATGAGCAGTTCTTC. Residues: CASARLAGGPHEQFF.

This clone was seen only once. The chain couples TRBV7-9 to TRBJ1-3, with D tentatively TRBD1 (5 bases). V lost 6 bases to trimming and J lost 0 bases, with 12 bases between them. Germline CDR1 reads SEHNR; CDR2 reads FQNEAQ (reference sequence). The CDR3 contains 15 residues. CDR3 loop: CASSEGQTSGNTIYF. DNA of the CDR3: TGTGCCAGCAGTGAAGGACAAACCTCTGGAAACACCATATATTTT.

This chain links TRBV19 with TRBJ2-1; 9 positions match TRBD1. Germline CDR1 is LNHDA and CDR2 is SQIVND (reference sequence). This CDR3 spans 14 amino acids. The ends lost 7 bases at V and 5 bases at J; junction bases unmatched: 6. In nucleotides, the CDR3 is TGTGCCAGTATTAGACAGGGGGATCACAATGAGCAGTTCTTC. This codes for CASIRQGDHNEQFF.

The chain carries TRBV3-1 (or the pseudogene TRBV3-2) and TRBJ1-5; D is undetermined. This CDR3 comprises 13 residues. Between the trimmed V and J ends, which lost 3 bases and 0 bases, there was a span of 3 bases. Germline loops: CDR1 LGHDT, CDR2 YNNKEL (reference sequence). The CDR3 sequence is CASSHGSNQPQHF. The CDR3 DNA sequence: TGTGCCAGCAGCCACGGTAGCAATCAGCCCCAGCATTTT.

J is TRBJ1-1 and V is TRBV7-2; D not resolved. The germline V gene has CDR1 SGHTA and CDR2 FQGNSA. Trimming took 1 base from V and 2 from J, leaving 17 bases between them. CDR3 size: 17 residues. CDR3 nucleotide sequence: TGTGCCAGCAGCTTAGTCGCCCCCACGACATATAACACTGAAGCTTTCTTT. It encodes CASSLVAPTTYNTEAFF.

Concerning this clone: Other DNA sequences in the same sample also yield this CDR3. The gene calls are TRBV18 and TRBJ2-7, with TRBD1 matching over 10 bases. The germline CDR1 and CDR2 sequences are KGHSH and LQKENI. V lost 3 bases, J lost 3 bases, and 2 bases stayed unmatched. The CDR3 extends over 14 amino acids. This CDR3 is CASSPRTGGYEQYF. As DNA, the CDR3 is TGTGCCAGCTCACCTAGGACAGGGGGCTACGAGCAGTACTTC.

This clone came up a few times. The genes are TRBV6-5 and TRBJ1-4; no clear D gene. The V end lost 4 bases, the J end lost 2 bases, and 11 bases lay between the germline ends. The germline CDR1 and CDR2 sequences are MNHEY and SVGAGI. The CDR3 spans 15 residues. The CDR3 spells CASSFGTATNEKLFF. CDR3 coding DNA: TGTGCCAGCAGTTTCGGCACAGCTACTAATGAAAAACTGTTTTTT.

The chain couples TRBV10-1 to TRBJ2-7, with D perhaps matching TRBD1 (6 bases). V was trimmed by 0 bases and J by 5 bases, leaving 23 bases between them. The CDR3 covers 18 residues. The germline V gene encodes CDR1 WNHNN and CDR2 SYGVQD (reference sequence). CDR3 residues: CASSESRVEQGSSNEQYF. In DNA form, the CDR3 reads TGCGCCAGCAGTGAGTCGAGGGTGGAACAGGGATCCTCGAACGAGCAGTACTTC.

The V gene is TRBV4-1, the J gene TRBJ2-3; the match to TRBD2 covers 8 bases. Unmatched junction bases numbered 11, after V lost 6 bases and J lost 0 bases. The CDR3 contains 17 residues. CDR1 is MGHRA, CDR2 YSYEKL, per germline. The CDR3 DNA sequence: TGCGCCAGCAGAGAGAGCTGGACTAGCCCCAGCACAGATACGCAGTATTTT. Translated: CASRESWTSPSTDTQYF.

CDR3 loop: CASSTSGGVADTQYF. DNA for the CDR3: TGTGCCAGCAGCACTAGCGGGGGGGTCGCAGATACGCAGTATTTT. The J gene is TRBJ2-3, the V gene TRBV7-3; the match to TRBD2 covers 13 bases. The junction had 3 bases not matched to a gene; V was cut back by 5 bases and J by 4 bases. Germline V gives CDR1 SGHTA, CDR2 FQGTGA. The CDR3 runs to 15 residues.

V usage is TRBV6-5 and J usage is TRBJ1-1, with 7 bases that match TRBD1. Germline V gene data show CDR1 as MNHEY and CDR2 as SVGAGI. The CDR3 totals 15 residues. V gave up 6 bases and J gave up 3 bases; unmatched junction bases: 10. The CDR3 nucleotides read TGTGCCAGCAGGCCCAGCCGGGACAGCCACACTGAAGCTTTCTTT. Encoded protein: CASRPSRDSHTEAFF.

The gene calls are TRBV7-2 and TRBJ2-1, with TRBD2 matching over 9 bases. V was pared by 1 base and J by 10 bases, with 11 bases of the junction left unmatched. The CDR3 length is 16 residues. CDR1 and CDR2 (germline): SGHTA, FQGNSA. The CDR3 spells CASSLVGGGDVSEQFF. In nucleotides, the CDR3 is TGTGCCAGCAGCTTAGTTGGCGGGGGGGACGTTTCGGAGCAGTTCTTC. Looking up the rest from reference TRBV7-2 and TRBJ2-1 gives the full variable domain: GAGVSQSPSNKVTEKGKDVELRCDPISGHTALYWYRQSLGQGLEFLIYFQGNSAPDKSGLPSDRFSAERTGGSVSTLTIQRTQQEDSAVYLCASSLVGGGDVSEQFFGPGTRLTVL.

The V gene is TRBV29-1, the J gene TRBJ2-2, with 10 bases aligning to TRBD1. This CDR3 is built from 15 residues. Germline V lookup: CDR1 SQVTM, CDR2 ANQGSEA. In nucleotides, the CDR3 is TGCAGTGCTATTCTACGGGACAGGGGCACCGGGGAGCTGTTTTTT. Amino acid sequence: CSAILRDRGTGELFF.

The CDR3 sequence: CASSQGLAGGNQPQHF. The DNA for the CDR3 is TGCGCCAGCAGCCAAGGTCTTGCAGGTGGCAATCAGCCCCAGCATTTT. V usage is TRBV4-1 and J usage is TRBJ1-5; D gene ambiguous. V dropped 1 base and J dropped 2 bases, with 12 bases sitting between them. Germline loops: CDR1 MGHRA, CDR2 YSYEKL. CDR3 length: 16 residues.